Reported below is one T cell receptor beta chain. Its cognate antigen is unknown. This specimen comes from a study of T-cell memory formation after mild COVID-19. V gave up 8 bases and J gave up 9 bases; unmatched junction bases: 17. CDR1 SNHLY and CDR2 FYNNEI come from the germline V gene. CDR3 length: 16 residues. TCR alpha and TCR beta cDNA libraries carrying sample barcodes and UMIs were produced by 5'RACE using constant-segment primers. Each CDR3 protein gets one entry after TCRdb re-called the 5' RACE reads with MiXCR. The top ten hold 2.1% of the sample, which has about 270,000 distinct CDR3 sequences, just over 15% seen once. General study findings and limits: Pre-infection memory held some responding clones, suggesting pre-existing cross-reactive T cells responded. Those CD4+ clones that contracted were mainly in CM and EM (CD8+ ones in EMRA). There was a balanced CD4/CD8 profile in clones contracting day 15 to 85, and later expanders leaned CD4+.

The V and J genes are TRBV2 and TRBJ2-3, with 10 positions matching TRBD2. This clonotype was obtained from an adult woman who had mild COVID-19 (a few samples of this study predate the infection). Cell type and time point are not known. Sequencing input: PBMCs or a T cell subset sorted from them (not recorded which). Here the CDR3 reads CASGMGTSGDMSTQYF. The CDR3 nucleotides read TGTGCCAGCGGGATGGGAACTAGCGGGGATATGTCGACGCAGTATTTT.